This T cell receptor (beta chain) comes out of a study of blood T cell repertoires in COVID-19. Study summary: Both acute and convalescent COVID-19 samples were obtained from the United States, Italy and Spain. The cDNA or gDNA used as material had been derived from T cells, B-cell-depleted T cells, or PBMCs.

The germline V gene has CDR1 MNHEY and CDR2 SVGAGI. CDR3 length equals 14 residues. V trimming: 7 bases; J trimming: 9 bases; junction bases outside the gene matches: 9. Study processing details: Reference gene primer amplification gave nucleated cell count estimates. Profiling relied on immunoSEQ multiplex PCR, and the TCRdb table lists in-frame clones only, not all of them. V, J and clone size were drawn from that table, and D and trimming were deduced from the DNA. The sample yields roughly 140,000 clones, 88% seen once. The sequence derives from a woman in her fifties or sixties with acute or convalescent COVID-19. The sequenced sample consisted of peripheral blood. The chain employs TRBV6-5 and TRBJ1-6; 7 bases are shared with TRBD1. CDR3 DNA sequence: TGTGCCAGCACCCTGCGGAGGGGGCGTTCACCCCTCCACTTT. Amino acid sequence: CASTLRRGRSPLHF.